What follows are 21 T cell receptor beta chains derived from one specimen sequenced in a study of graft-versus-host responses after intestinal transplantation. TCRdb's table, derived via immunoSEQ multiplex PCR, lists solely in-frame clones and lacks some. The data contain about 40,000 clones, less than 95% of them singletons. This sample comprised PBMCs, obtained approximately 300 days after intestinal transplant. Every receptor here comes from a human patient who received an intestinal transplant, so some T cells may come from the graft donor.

CDR3 bases: TGTGCCAGCACCTCAACAGGGTTAGGTAGTCAGCCCCAGCATTTT. Protein product: CASTSTGLGSQPQHF. This sequence joins TRBV6-6 and TRBJ1-5; D perhaps matches TRBD1 (6 bases). The germline gives CDR1 MNHNY, CDR2 SVGAGI (reference sequence). The CDR3 consists of 15 residues. Trimming removed 7 bases from V and 6 bases from J, with 19 bases in between.

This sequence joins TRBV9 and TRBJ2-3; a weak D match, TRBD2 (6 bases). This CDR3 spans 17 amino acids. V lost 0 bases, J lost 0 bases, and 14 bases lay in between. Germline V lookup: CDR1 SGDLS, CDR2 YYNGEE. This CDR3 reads CASSVGGTPYSTDTQYF. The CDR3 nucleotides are TGTGCCAGCAGCGTAGGAGGGACTCCCTATAGCACAGATACGCAGTATTTT.

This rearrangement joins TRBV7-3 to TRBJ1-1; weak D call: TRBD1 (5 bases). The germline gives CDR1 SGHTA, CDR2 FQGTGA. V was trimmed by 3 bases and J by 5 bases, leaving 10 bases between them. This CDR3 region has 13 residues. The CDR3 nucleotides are TGTGCCAGCAGCTTGTCAGGGATTACTGAAGCTTTCTTT. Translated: CASSLSGITEAFF. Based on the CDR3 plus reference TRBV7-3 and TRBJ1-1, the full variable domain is GAGVSQTPSNKVTEKGKYVELRCDPISGHTALYWYRQSLGQGPEFLIYFQGTGAADDSGLPNDRFFAVRPEGSVSTLKIQRTERGDSAVYLCASSLSGITEAFFGQGTRLTVV.

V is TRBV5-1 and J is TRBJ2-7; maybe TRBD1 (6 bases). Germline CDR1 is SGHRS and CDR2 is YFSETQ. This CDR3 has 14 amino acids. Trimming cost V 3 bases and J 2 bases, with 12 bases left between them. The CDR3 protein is CASSYTGYPYEQYF. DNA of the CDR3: TGCGCCAGCAGCTACACAGGGTACCCCTACGAGCAGTACTTC.

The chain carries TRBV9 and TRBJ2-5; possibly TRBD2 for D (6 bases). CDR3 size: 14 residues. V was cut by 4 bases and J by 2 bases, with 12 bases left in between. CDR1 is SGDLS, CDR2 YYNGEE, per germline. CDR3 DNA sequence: TGTGCCAGCAGCCTGACGGGACTTCAAGAGACCCAGTACTTC. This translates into CASSLTGLQETQYF.

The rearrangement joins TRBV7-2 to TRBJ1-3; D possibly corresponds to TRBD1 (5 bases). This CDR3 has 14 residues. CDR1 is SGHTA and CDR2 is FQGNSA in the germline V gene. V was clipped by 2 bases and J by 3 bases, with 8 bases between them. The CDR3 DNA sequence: TGTGCCAGCAGCTTACAGGGTAGTGGAAACACCATATATTTT. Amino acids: CASSLQGSGNTIYF. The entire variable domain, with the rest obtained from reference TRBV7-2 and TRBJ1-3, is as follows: GAGVSQSPSNKVTEKGKDVELRCDPISGHTALYWYRQSLGQGLEFLIYFQGNSAPDKSGLPSDRFSAERTGGSVSTLTIQRTQQEDSAVYLCASSLQGSGNTIYFGEGSWLTVV.

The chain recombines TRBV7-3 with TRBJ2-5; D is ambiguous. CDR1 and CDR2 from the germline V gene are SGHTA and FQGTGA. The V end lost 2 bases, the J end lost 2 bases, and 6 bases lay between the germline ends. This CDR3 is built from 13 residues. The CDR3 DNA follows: TGTGCCAGCAGCTTAGTTGGGCAAGAGACCCAGTACTTC. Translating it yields CASSLVGQETQYF.

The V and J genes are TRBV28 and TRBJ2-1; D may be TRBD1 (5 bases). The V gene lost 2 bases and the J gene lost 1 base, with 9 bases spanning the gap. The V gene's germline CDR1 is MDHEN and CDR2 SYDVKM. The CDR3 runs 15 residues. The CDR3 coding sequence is TGTGCCAGCAGTTTAGGAAAGGGGTCCTACAATGAGCAGTTCTTC. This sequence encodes CASSLGKGSYNEQFF. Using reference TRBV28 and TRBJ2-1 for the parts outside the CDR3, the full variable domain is DVKVTQSSRYLVKRTGEKVFLECVQDMDHENMFWYRQDPGLGLRLIYFSYDVKMKEKGDIPEGYSVSREKKERFSLILESASTNQTSMYLCASSLGKGSYNEQFFGPGTRLTVL.

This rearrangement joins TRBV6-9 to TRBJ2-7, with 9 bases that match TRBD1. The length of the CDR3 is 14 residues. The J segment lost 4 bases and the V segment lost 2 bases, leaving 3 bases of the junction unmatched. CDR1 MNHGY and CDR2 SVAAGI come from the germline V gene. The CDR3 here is CASSYGTGFYEQYF. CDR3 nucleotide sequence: TGTGCCAGCAGTTATGGGACAGGGTTTTACGAGCAGTACTTC.

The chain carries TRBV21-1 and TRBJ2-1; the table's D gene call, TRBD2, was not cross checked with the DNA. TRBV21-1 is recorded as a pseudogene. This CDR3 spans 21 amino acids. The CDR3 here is CASSKNTGLAGVCSCANEQFF. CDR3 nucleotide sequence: TGTGCCAGCAGCAAAAATACGGGACTAGCGGGAGTCTGCTCGTGCGCAAATGAGCAGTTCTTC.

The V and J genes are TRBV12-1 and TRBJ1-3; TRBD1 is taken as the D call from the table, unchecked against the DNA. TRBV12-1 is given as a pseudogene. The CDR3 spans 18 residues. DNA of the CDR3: TGTGCCAGCAGCTTTGCGACAGGGGAGGGTTTCGCTGGAAACACCATATATTTT. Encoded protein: CASSFATGEGFAGNTIYF.

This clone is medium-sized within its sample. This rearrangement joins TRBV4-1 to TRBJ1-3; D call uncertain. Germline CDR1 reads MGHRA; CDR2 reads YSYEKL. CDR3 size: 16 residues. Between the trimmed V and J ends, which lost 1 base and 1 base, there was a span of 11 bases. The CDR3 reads CASSQAGQLSGNTIYF. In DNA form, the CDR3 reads TGCGCCAGCAGCCAAGCAGGTCAGTTATCTGGAAACACCATATATTTT.

CDR3 region: CASSGRRRGEQYF. The CDR3 DNA reads as TGTGCCAGCAGTGGTCGGCGCCGGGGCGAGCAGTACTTC. The rearrangement joins TRBV7-9 to TRBJ2-7; a possible D gene is TRBD2 (5 bases). The CDR3 has 13 amino acids. Germline V gives CDR1 SEHNR, CDR2 FQNEAQ (reference sequence). Trimming removed 6 bases at V and 6 bases at J, with 15 bases between. Supplemented by reference TRBV7-9 and TRBJ2-7, the full variable domain reads DTGVSQNPRHKITKRGQNVTFRCDPISEHNRLYWYRQTLGQGPEFLTYFQNEAQLEKSRLLSDRFSAERPKGSFSTLEIQRTEQGDSAMYLCASSGRRRGEQYFGPGTRLTVT.

CDR3 in amino acids: CASSPGTSYEQYF. DNA of the CDR3: TGTGCCAGCTCACCAGGGACCTCCTACGAGCAGTACTTC. This rearrangement joins TRBV18 to TRBJ2-7; D assignment may be TRBD1 or TRBD2 (5 bases each). Per the germline V gene, CDR1 is KGHSH and CDR2 is LQKENI. This CDR3 contains 13 residues. V was trimmed by 2 bases and J by 0 bases, leaving 5 bases between them.

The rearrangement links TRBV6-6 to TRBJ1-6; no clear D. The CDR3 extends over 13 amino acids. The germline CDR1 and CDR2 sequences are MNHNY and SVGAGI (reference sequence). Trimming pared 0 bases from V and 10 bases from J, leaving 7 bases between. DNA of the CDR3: TGTGCCAGCAGTTACTCGGATGGATCACCCCTCCACTTT. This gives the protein CASSYSDGSPLHF.

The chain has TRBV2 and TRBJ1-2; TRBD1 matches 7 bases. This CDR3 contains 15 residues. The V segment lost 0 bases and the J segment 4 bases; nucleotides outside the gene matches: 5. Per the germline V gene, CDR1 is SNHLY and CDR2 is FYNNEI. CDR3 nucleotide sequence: TGTGCCAGCAGTGAAGCCTACAGGGGAGGCTATGGCTACACCTTC. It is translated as CASSEAYRGGYGYTF.

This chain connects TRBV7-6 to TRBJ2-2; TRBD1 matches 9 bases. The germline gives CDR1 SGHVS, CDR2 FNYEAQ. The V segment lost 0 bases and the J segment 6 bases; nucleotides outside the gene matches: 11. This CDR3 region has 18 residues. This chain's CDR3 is CASSLARGQGTGAGELFF. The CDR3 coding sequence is TGTGCCAGCAGCTTAGCCCGGGGACAGGGTACTGGCGCCGGGGAGCTGTTTTTT.

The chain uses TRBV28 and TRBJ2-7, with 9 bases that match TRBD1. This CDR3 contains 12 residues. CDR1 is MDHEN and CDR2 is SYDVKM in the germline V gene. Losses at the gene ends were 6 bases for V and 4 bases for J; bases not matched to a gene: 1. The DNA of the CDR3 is TGTGCCAGCAGGACAGGGGGGTACGAGCAGTACTTC. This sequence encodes CASRTGGYEQYF.

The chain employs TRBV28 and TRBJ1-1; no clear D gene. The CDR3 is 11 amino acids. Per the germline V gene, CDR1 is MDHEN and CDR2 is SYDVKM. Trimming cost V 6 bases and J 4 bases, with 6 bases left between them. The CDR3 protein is CASRGGTEAFF. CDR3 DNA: TGTGCCAGCAGGGGAGGCACTGAAGCTTTCTTT.

The CDR3 coding sequence is TGTGCCAGCAGCTTCCAGGGATCACTCGGGAATGAGCAGTTCTTC. It yields the protein CASSFQGSLGNEQFF. V gene TRBV7-9 combines with J gene TRBJ2-1, with a tentative D call TRBD1 (5 bases). The CDR3 has 15 amino acids. The germline V gene encodes CDR1 SEHNR and CDR2 FQNEAQ (reference sequence). Trimming pared 3 bases from V and 7 bases from J, leaving 16 bases between.

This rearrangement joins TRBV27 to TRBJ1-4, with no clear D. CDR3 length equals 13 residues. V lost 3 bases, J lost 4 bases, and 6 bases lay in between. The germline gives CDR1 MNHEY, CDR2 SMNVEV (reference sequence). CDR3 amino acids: CASSFYRNEKLFF. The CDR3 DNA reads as TGTGCCAGCAGTTTTTACCGTAATGAAAAACTGTTTTTT.